A selection of T cell receptor beta chains follows, all from one sample in a study of T cell repertoires in aging, cancer and after chemotherapy. Each CDR3 protein gets one entry after TCRdb re-called the multiplex PCR reads with MiXCR. The table lists approximately 3,100 distinct CDR3 sequences, roughly 26% of them singletons. Sequencing was done on a sample of blood. These receptors were collected from a human donor with a solid tumor. Each CDR3 is given with its conserved first and last residue. D genes are given only for firm matches. Clone size is given for some rows only: seen once, a few or many times, or a class if the clone is expanded.

v_gene	j_gene	d_gene	abundance	CDR3nt	CDR3aa
TRBV6-5	TRBJ2-3	.	medium-sized	TGTGCCAGCAGTCGTGTAGGGGGGTCAGCTAGCACAGATACGCAGTATTTT	CASSRVGGSASTDTQYF
TRBV14	TRBJ2-1	.	medium-sized	TGTGCCAGCAGTCTTTCGGGGCCCTACAATGAGCAGTTCTTC	CASSLSGPYNEQFF
TRBV20-1	TRBJ2-7	.	.	TGCAGTGGGTCCCCCCGGGGGCCGGGAGAGCAGTACTTC	CSGSPRGPGEQYF
TRBV19	TRBJ2-2	.	large	TGTGCCAGTAGTATAATGTTCTCTGCGTCCACCGGGGAGCTGTTTTTT	CASSIMFSASTGELFF
TRBV11-2	TRBJ1-6	TRBD1	medium-sized	TGTGCCAGCAGCTTGGGACAGGGACGGTCACCCCTCCACTTT	CASSLGQGRSPLHF
TRBV20-1	TRBJ2-5	.	.	TGCAGTGCTACAGGGTTAGTGAGAGGAGAGACCCAGTACTTC	CSATGLVRGETQYF
TRBV7-2	TRBJ2-1	TRBD2	few	TGTGCCACCCAGCCGGGACTAGGGGTTTACAATGAGCAGTTCTTC	CATQPGLGVYNEQFF